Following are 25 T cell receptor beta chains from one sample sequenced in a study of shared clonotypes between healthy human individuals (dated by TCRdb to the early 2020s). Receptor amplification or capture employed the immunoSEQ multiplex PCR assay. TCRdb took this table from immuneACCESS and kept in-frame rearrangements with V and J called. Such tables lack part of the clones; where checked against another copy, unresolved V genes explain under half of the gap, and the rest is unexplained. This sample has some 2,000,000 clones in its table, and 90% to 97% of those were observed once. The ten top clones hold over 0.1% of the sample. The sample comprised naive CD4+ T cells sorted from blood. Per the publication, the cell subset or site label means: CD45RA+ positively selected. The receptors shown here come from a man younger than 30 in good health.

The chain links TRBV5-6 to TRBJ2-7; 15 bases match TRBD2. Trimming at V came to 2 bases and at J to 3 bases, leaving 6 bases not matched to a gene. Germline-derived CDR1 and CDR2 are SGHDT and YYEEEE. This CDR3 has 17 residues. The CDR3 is CASSLGTSGRLFYEQYF. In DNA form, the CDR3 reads TGTGCCAGCAGCTTAGGGACTAGCGGGAGGTTGTTCTACGAGCAGTACTTC.

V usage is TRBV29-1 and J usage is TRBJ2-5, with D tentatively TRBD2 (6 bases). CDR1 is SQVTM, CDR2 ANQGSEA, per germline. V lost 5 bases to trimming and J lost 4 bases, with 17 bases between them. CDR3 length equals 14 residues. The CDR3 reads CSVKVARGGETQYF. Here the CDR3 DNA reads TGCAGCGTTAAGGTGGCCCGGGGAGGAGAGACCCAGTACTTC.

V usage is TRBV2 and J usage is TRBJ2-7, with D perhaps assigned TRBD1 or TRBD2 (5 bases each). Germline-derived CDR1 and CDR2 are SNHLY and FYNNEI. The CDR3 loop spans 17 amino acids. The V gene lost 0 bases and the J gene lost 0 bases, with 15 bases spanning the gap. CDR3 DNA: TGTGCCAGCAGTGAAGCGGCCGGGACGGGGAGCTCCTACGAGCAGTACTTC. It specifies CASSEAAGTGSSYEQYF.

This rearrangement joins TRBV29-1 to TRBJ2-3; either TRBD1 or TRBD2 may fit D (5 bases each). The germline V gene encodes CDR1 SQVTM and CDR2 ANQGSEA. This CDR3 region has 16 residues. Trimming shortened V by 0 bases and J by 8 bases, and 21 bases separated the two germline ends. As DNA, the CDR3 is TGCAGCGTTGAAGATCCGGCACGGAGGATTGGGGGTACGCAGTATTTT. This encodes CSVEDPARRIGGTQYF.

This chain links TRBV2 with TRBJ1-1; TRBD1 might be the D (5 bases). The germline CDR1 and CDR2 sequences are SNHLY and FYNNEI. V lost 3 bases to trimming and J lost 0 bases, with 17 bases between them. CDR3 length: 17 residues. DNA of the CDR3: TGTGCCAGCAGTGAGGTAGAGGGGCCCATATTGAACACTGAAGCTTTCTTT. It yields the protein CASSEVEGPILNTEAFF.

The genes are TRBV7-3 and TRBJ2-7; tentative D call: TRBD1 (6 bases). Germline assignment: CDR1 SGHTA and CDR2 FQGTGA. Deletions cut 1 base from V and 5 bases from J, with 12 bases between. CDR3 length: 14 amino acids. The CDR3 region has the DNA TGTGCCAGCAGCTTAAGACCAGGGGCGGACGAGCAGTACTTC. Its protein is CASSLRPGADEQYF.

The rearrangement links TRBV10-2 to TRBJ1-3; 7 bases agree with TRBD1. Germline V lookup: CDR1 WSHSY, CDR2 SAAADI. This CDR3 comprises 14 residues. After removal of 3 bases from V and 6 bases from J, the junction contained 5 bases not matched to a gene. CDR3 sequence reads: CASSDTGVVNTIYF. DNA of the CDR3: TGCGCCAGCAGTGACACAGGGGTTGTAAACACCATATATTTT.

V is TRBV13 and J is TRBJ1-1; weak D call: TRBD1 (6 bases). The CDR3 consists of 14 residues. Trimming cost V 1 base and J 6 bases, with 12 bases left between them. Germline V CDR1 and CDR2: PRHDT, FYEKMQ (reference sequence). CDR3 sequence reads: CASSLDDRSAEAFF. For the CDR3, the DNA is TGTGCCAGCAGCTTAGACGACAGGAGCGCTGAAGCTTTCTTT.

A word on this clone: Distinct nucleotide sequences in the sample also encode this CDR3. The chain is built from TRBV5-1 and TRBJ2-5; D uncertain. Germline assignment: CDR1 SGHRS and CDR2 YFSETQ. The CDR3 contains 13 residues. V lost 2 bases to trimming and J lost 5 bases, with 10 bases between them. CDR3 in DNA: TGCGCCAGCAGCTTAGCCCTCGGGGAGACCCAGTACTTC. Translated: CASSLALGETQYF. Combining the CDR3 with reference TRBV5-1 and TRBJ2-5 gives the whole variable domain KAGVTQTPRYLIKTRGQQVTLSCSPISGHRSVSWYQQTPGQGLQFLFEYFSETQRNKGNFPGRFSGRQFSNSRSEMNVSTLELGDSALYLCASSLALGETQYFGPGTRLLVL.

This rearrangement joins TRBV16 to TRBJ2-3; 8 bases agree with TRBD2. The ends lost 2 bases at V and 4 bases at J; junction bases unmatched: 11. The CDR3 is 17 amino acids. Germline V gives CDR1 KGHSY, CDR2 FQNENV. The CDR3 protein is CASSQISGGPGADTQYF. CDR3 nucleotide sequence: TGTGCCAGCAGCCAAATTTCGGGGGGGCCTGGGGCAGATACGCAGTATTTT.

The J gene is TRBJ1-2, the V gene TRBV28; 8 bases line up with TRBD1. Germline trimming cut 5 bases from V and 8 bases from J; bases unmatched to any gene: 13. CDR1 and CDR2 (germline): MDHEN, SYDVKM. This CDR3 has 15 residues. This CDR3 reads CASSPTFSGGRGYTF. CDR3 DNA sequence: TGTGCCAGCAGTCCTACCTTCTCAGGGGGCCGAGGCTACACCTTC.

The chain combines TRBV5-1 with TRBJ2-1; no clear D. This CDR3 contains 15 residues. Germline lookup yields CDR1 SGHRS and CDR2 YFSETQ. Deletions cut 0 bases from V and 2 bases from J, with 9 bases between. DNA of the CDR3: TGCGCCAGCAGCTTGGTAGAGCCTACCTACAATGAGCAGTTCTTC. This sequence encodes CASSLVEPTYNEQFF.

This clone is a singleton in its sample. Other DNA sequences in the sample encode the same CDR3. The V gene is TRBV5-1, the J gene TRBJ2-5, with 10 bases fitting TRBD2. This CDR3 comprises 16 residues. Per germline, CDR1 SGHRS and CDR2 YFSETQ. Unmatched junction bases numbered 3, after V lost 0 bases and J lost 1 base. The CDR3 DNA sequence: TGCGCCAGCAGCTTGGCCGCTAGCGGGGGCCAAGAGACCCAGTACTTC. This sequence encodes CASSLAASGGQETQYF.

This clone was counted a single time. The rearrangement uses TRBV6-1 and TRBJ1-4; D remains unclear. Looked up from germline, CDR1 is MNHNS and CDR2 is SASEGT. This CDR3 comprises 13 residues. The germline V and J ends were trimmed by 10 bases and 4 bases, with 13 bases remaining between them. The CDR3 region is CAISREINEKLFF. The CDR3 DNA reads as TGTGCCATCTCACGGGAGATTAATGAAAAACTGTTTTTT.

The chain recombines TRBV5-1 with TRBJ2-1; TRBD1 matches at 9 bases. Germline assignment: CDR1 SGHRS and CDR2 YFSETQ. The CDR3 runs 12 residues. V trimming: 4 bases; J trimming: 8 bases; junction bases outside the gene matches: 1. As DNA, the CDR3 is TGCGCCAGCAGCAGGACAGGGGATGAGCAGTTCTTC. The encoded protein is CASSRTGDEQFF. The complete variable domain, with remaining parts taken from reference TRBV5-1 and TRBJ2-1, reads KAGVTQTPRYLIKTRGQQVTLSCSPISGHRSVSWYQQTPGQGLQFLFEYFSETQRNKGNFPGRFSGRQFSNSRSEMNVSTLELGDSALYLCASSRTGDEQFFGPGTRLTVL.

CDR3 nucleotides: TGTGCCAGCAGCTTTATGACAGGGGGCACTGAAGCTTTCTTT. Encoded protein: CASSFMTGGTEAFF. The V gene is TRBV7-8, the J gene TRBJ1-1, with 9 bases matching TRBD1. CDR3 size: 14 residues. Germline CDR1 is SGHVS and CDR2 is FQNEAQ. V trimming: 3 bases; J trimming: 4 bases; junction bases outside the gene matches: 3.

The chain's CDR3 is CASGGTGAFYGYTF. CDR3 DNA sequence: TGTGCCAGCGGCGGGACAGGGGCGTTCTATGGCTACACCTTC. The rearrangement uses TRBV7-9 and TRBJ1-2; 10 bases match TRBD1. J lost 4 bases, V lost 8 bases, and 7 bases had no gene match. This CDR3 spans 14 amino acids. Germline V gene data show CDR1 as SEHNR and CDR2 as FQNEAQ (reference sequence). The variable domain in full, with the rest retrieved from reference TRBV7-9 and TRBJ1-2, is DTGVSQNPRHKITKRGQNVTFRCDPISEHNRLYWYRQTLGQGPEFLTYFQNEAQLEKSRLLSDRFSAERPKGSFSTLEIQRTEQGDSAMYLCASGGTGAFYGYTFGSGTRLTVV.

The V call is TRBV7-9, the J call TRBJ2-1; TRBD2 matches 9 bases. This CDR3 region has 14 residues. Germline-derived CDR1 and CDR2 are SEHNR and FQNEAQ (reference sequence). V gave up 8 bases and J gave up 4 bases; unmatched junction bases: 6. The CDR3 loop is CASLRAGGYNEQFF. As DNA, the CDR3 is TGTGCCAGCCTACGAGCGGGGGGTTACAATGAGCAGTTCTTC.

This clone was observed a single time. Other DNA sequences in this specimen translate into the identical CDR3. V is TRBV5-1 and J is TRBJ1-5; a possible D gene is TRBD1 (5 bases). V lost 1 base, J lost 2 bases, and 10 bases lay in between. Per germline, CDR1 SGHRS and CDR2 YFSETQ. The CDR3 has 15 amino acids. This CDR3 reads CASSLSGSGNQPQHF. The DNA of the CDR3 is TGCGCCAGCAGCTTGTCAGGGTCGGGCAATCAGCCCCAGCATTTT.

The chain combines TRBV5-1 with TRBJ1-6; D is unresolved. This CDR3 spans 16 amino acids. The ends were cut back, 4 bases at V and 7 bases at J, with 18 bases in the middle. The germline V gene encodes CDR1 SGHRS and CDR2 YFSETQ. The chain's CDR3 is CASSPRSAGFNSPLHF. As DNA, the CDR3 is TGCGCCAGCAGCCCTAGGTCTGCAGGTTTCAATTCACCCCTCCACTTT.

CDR3 DNA sequence: TGCGCCAGCAGCTTGGGCGGGCGGACAGGTCCCCACGAGCAGTACTTC. Its translation: CASSLGGRTGPHEQYF. This sequence joins TRBV5-1 and TRBJ2-7; 7 bases align to TRBD1. CDR1 SGHRS and CDR2 YFSETQ come from the germline V gene. Trimming at V came to 0 bases and at J to 5 bases, leaving 11 bases not matched to a gene. The CDR3 is made up of 16 amino acids.

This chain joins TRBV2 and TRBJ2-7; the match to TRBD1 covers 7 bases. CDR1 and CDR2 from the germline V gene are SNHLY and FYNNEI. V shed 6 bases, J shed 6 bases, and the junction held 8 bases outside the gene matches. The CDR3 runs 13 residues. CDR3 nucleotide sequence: TGTGCCAGCAGCAACGACAGGGTTGGCGAGCAGTACTTC. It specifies CASSNDRVGEQYF. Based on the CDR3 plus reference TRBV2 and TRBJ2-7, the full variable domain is EPEVTQTPSHQVTQMGQEVILRCVPISNHLYFYWYRQILGQKVEFLVSFYNNEISEKSEIFDDQFSVERPDGSNFTLKIRSTKLEDSAMYFCASSNDRVGEQYFGPGTRLTVT.

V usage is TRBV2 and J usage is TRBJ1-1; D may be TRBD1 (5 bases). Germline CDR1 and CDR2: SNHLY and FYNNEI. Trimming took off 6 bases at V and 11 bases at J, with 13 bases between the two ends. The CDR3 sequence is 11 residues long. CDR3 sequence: CASRMGVDAFF. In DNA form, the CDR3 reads TGTGCCAGCAGGATGGGGGTAGACGCTTTCTTT.

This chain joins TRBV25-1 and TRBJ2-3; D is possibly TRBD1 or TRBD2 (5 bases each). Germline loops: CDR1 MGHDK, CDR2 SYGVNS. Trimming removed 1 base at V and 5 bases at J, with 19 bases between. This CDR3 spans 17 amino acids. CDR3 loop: CASSESGWGTRQDTQYF. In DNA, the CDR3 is TGTGCCAGCAGTGAATCGGGGTGGGGGACCCGGCAAGATACGCAGTATTTT. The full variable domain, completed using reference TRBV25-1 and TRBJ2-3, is EADIYQTPRYLVIGTGKKITLECSQTMGHDKMYWYQQDPGMELHLIHYSYGVNSTEKGDLSSESTVSRIRTEHFPLTLESARPSHTSQYLCASSESGWGTRQDTQYFGPGTRLTVL.

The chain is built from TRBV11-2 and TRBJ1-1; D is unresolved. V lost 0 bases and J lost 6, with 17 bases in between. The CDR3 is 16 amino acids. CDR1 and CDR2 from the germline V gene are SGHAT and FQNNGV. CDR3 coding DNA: TGTGCCAGCAGCTTAGATCGAGCAGCCGGCGGTGCTGAAGCTTTCTTT. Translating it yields CASSLDRAAGGAEAFF.